The table lists the clone carrying this T cell receptor (beta chain) with a few counts. These data belong to a study of blood T cell repertoires in COVID-19. Study background: The United States, Italy and Spain provided the acute and convalescent COVID-19 samples.

Germline V lookup: CDR1 MDHEN, CDR2 SYDVKM. V gave up 2 bases and J gave up 8 bases; unmatched junction bases: 6. CDR3 length equals 14 residues. Per the original methods: Nucleated cell number was recorded as an estimate derived from reference gene primer amplification. Only in-frame clones appear in the TCRdb table, and some are missing; sequencing was by immunoSEQ multiplex PCR. V and J calls and clone size are copied from that table; D and trimming were computed from the DNA. The sample shows about 49,000 clones, more than 85% of them seen only once. J is TRBJ1-3 and V is TRBV28; TRBD1 agrees at 7 bases. The sequence was collected from a man between 40 and 49 years old with active COVID-19. Sequencing was performed on peripheral blood. This chain's CDR3 is CASSLQDRVYTIYF. The CDR3 DNA follows: TGTGCCAGCAGTTTACAAGACAGGGTATACACCATATATTTT.